The clone carrying this T cell receptor (beta chain) was recorded a few times. TCRdb re-analysed the 5' RACE reads in MiXCR, keeping a single row per CDR3 protein. The data hold roughly 130,000 distinct CDR3 sequences, with roughly 6% observed a single time. The sample originates from a study of T-cell memory formation after mild COVID-19. Study details: Among the donors, TCR clusters were largely specific to each donor.

The CDR3 runs to 14 residues. Germline CDR1 is SGHTA and CDR2 is FQGNSA. V shed 1 base and J 5 bases; nucleotides not matched to a gene: 2. Source material: PBMCs or a T cell subset sorted from them (not recorded which). The genes are TRBV7-2 and TRBJ1-1; 9 bases agree with TRBD1. The origin of this receptor is an adult woman who had mild COVID-19 (a few samples of this study predate the infection). Cell type and time point are not known. This CDR3 is CASSLVGTGTEAFF. The CDR3 DNA is TGTGCCAGCAGCTTAGTAGGGACAGGGACTGAAGCTTTCTTT. Supplemented by reference TRBV7-2 and TRBJ1-1, the full variable domain reads GAGVSQSPSNKVTEKGKDVELRCDPISGHTALYWYRQSLGQGLEFLIYFQGNSAPDKSGLPSDRFSAERTGGSVSTLTIQRTQQEDSAVYLCASSLVGTGTEAFFGQGTRLTVV.